A single sample gave rise to the 29 T cell receptor beta chains below, sequenced in a study of T-cell memory formation after mild COVID-19 (dated by TCRdb to the early 2020s). Library construction relied on 5' RACE. Reads for this sample came from an Illumina NovaSeq 6000. In-frame beta chains were kept once TCRdb had trimmed the public reads at Q25 with fastp and called clones with MiXCR. Entries are consolidated by CDR3 protein sequence, retaining the most common genes and DNA. The sample has about 190,000 distinct CDR3 sequences on record, around 18% of them singletons. The top ten constitute about 2.4% of the sample. Sequencing was done on a sample of PBMCs or a T cell subset sorted from them (not recorded which). The receptors stem from an adult woman who had mild COVID-19 (a few samples of this study predate the infection). The sample titles of this study are shuffled in the database, so cell type and time point are left out; the donor was told from shared clones.

V is TRBV29-1 and J is TRBJ2-2; no clear D gene. The CDR3 covers 16 residues. V was trimmed by 6 bases and J by 0 bases, leaving 17 bases between them. Germline CDR1 reads SQVTM; CDR2 reads ANQGSEA. The CDR3 nucleotides read TGCAGCGTCCTTACTACCAATTCGCCGAACACCGGGGAGCTGTTTTTT. Its translation: CSVLTTNSPNTGELFF.

There are a few counts of this clonotype. The chain employs TRBV24-1 and TRBJ2-2; 8 bases map to TRBD1. The CDR3 has 17 residues. Germline lookup yields CDR1 KGHDR and CDR2 SFDVKD. J lost 1 base, V lost 4 bases, and 7 bases had no gene match. CDR3 DNA: TGTGCCACCAGTGACAACAGGGGACAGGAGAACACCGGGGAGCTGTTTTTT. It yields the protein CATSDNRGQENTGELFF.

V usage is TRBV6-2 or TRBV6-3 and J usage is TRBJ1-5, with D unclear. Trimming took 2 bases from V and 3 from J, leaving 11 bases between them. Germline V lookup: CDR1 MNHEY, CDR2 SVGEGT. The CDR3 has 15 residues. CDR3 in amino acids: CASSYGGGNNQPQHF. CDR3 DNA: TGTGCCAGCAGTTACGGTGGAGGGAACAATCAGCCCCAGCATTTT.

This sequence joins TRBV3-1 and TRBJ2-4, with TRBD2 as a possible D gene (6 bases). Germline CDR1 is LGHDT and CDR2 is YNNKEL (reference sequence). Trimming took off 1 base at V and 7 bases at J, with 11 bases between the two ends. This CDR3 has 14 amino acids. CDR3 in amino acids: CASSQAGGRNIQYF. Written as DNA, the CDR3 is TGTGCCAGCAGCCAAGCAGGAGGGCGGAACATTCAGTACTTC. Variable domain in full (rest from reference TRBV3-1 and TRBJ2-4): DTAVSQTPKYLVTQMGNDKSIKCEQNLGHDTMYWYKQDSKKFLKIMFSYNNKELIINETVPNRFSPKSPDKAHLNLHINSLELGDSAVYFCASSQAGGRNIQYFGAGTRLSVL.

In its sample, this clonotype was seen a few times. The V gene is TRBV2, the J gene TRBJ1-5; D is undetermined. V shed 6 bases and J shed 3 bases, with 12 bases lying between them. This CDR3 is built from 14 residues. Looked up from germline, CDR1 is SNHLY and CDR2 is FYNNEI. The CDR3 region has the DNA TGTGCCAGCAGCCAAGCGGATTTCAATCAGCCCCAGCATTTT. It yields the protein CASSQADFNQPQHF.

This clonotype was recorded many times. The chain uses TRBV7-3 and TRBJ2-3, with D maybe TRBD2 (5 bases). With 5 bases removed from V and 4 bases from J, the gap between germline ends came to 13 bases. The germline V gene has CDR1 SGHTA and CDR2 FQGTGA. The CDR3 sequence is 14 residues long. The CDR3 loop is CASSPPLAPDTQYF. The CDR3 region has the DNA TGTGCCAGCAGCCCACCCCTAGCCCCAGATACGCAGTATTTT.

This clonotype was observed many times. This chain joins TRBV27 and TRBJ2-3; D remains ambiguous. Trimming left V 6 bases short and J 6 bases short, with 7 bases between. The germline gives CDR1 MNHEY, CDR2 SMNVEV (reference sequence). The CDR3 sequence is 11 residues long. The CDR3 region has the DNA TGTGCCAGCAGCGGTGCGGATACGCAGTATTTT. It codes for CASSGADTQYF.

The sample holds many counts of this clonotype. The rearrangement uses TRBV5-1 and TRBJ2-7; D remains ambiguous. The ends were cut back, 4 bases at V and 3 bases at J, with 5 bases in the middle. The length of the CDR3 is 11 residues. Germline V gene lookup returns CDR1 SGHRS and CDR2 YFSETQ. The CDR3 sequence: CASSTHYEQYF. CDR3 coding DNA: TGCGCCAGCAGCACCCACTACGAGCAGTACTTC. Using reference TRBV5-1 and TRBJ2-7 for the parts outside the CDR3, the full variable domain is KAGVTQTPRYLIKTRGQQVTLSCSPISGHRSVSWYQQTPGQGLQFLFEYFSETQRNKGNFPGRFSGRQFSNSRSEMNVSTLELGDSALYLCASSTHYEQYFGPGTRLTVT.

This clonotype was observed a few times. This chain links TRBV24-1 with TRBJ1-2; D ambiguous. The CDR3 consists of 14 residues. Germline CDR1 reads KGHDR; CDR2 reads SFDVKD. Trimming cost V 2 bases and J 8 bases, with 14 bases left between them. The CDR3: CATSDSSEVNGYTF. CDR3 in DNA: TGTGCCACCAGTGATTCATCGGAAGTTAACGGCTACACCTTC.

This chain joins TRBV7-2 and TRBJ1-2; D might be TRBD1 (5 bases). This CDR3 spans 15 amino acids. CDR1 is SGHTA and CDR2 is FQGNSA in the germline V gene. V was clipped by 0 bases and J by 8 bases, with 16 bases between them. CDR3 in DNA: TGTGCCAGCAGCTTAGCAGGCCGGGGCGGTCTCGGCTACACCTTC. It is translated as CASSLAGRGGLGYTF. The full variable domain, completed using reference TRBV7-2 and TRBJ1-2, is GAGVSQSPSNKVTEKGKDVELRCDPISGHTALYWYRQSLGQGLEFLIYFQGNSAPDKSGLPSDRFSAERTGGSVSTLTIQRTQQEDSAVYLCASSLAGRGGLGYTFGSGTRLTVV.

This clonotype was counted between two and nine times. The chain combines TRBV24-1 with TRBJ2-7; D is perhaps TRBD1 (6 bases). V lost 3 bases and J lost 3, with 14 bases in between. Germline V CDR1 and CDR2: KGHDR, SFDVKD. This CDR3 region has 15 residues. CDR3 residues: CATSDHTGRGYEQYF. The CDR3 DNA follows: TGTGCCACCAGTGATCATACCGGCAGGGGCTACGAGCAGTACTTC.

V gene TRBV29-1 combines with J gene TRBJ2-7; TRBD2 matches at 10 bases. The CDR3 runs to 13 residues. Trimming removed 6 bases from V and 5 bases from J; junction bases left unmatched: 7. From germline, CDR1 is SQVTM and CDR2 ANQGSEA. The CDR3 nucleotides are TGCAGCGTCGCTCCTAGCGGGAGCAACGAGCAGTACTTC. Translating gives CSVAPSGSNEQYF.

The chain employs TRBV4-3 and TRBJ2-7, with TRBD2 matching 14 bases. The length of the CDR3 is 17 residues. V dropped 3 bases and J dropped 0; count of bases not matched to a gene: 4. CDR1 is LGHNA, CDR2 YSLEER, per germline. Here the CDR3 DNA reads TGCGCCAGCAGCCATGAGACTAGCGGGAGGGACTCCTACGAGCAGTACTTC. Protein: CASSHETSGRDSYEQYF.

In this sample, this clonotype turned up many times. The J gene is TRBJ2-7, the V gene TRBV7-6; TRBD1 aligns across 8 bases. CDR1 is SGHVS and CDR2 is FNYEAQ in the germline V gene. Unmatched junction bases numbered 3, after V lost 5 bases and J lost 6 bases. The CDR3 is 12 amino acids. The CDR3 reads CASSLTGAEQYF. For the CDR3, the DNA is TGTGCCAGCAGCCTGACAGGGGCCGAGCAGTACTTC.

The chain is built from TRBV10-3 and TRBJ2-7; D is perhaps TRBD2 (6 bases). CDR1 and CDR2 from the germline V gene are ENHRY and SYGVKD. V dropped 3 bases and J dropped 5 bases, with 23 bases sitting between them. The length of the CDR3 is 17 residues. The chain's CDR3 is CAISEHQAGTAFNEQYF. CDR3 sequence (DNA): TGTGCCATCAGTGAACACCAAGCCGGGACTGCATTCAACGAGCAGTACTTC.

This clonotype has a handful of counts. This chain links TRBV12-3 or TRBV12-4 with TRBJ1-2, with D maybe TRBD1 (5 bases). The CDR3 runs to 14 residues. Trimming took off 5 bases at V and 3 bases at J, with 13 bases between the two ends. The CDR3 loop is CASSPGDGYYGYTF. For the CDR3, the DNA is TGTGCCAGCAGTCCTGGGGACGGCTACTATGGCTACACCTTC.

This clonotype turned up a few times. The chain carries TRBV7-2 and TRBJ1-2; 7 positions match TRBD1. Germline values: CDR1 SGHTA, CDR2 FQGNSA. With V trimmed by 5 bases and J by 5 bases, 11 bases remained unmatched. The CDR3 extends over 15 amino acids. The CDR3 sequence: CASSNRQGVLYGYTF. The CDR3 DNA follows: TGTGCCAGCAGCAATAGACAGGGAGTCTTATATGGCTACACCTTC.

This clonotype was seen a few times. The gene calls are TRBV6-2 or TRBV6-3 and TRBJ1-3; TRBD1 matches at 7 bases. The V segment lost 6 bases and the J segment 1 base; nucleotides outside the gene matches: 9. From germline, CDR1 is MNHEY and CDR2 SVGEGT. This CDR3 spans 16 amino acids. CDR3 sequence: CASRSETGTSGNTIYF. In nucleotides, the CDR3 is TGTGCCAGCAGATCTGAGACAGGGACGTCTGGAAACACCATATATTTT.

The gene calls are TRBV9 and TRBJ2-7, with D unresolved. Germline assignment: CDR1 SGDLS and CDR2 YYNGEE. With 5 bases removed from V and 7 bases from J, the gap between germline ends came to 16 bases. There are 13 residues in the CDR3. CDR3 DNA: TGTGCCAGCAGTCCCGGCCCCTCCGGGGAGCAGTACTTC. As protein: CASSPGPSGEQYF.

Notes on this clonotype: A read error may produce the germline difference seen at one junction end. The rearrangement links TRBV3-1 to TRBJ2-7, with D possibly matching TRBD1 (5 bases). CDR3 length: 15 residues. Looked up from germline, CDR1 is LGHDT and CDR2 is YNNKEL (reference sequence). The CDR3 here is CASSLTKQGGYERYF. CDR3 nucleotides: TGTGCCAGCAGCCTGACAAAGCAGGGTGGGTACGAGCGGTACTTC.

The rearrangement links TRBV28 to TRBJ1-5; D unclear. This CDR3 is built from 12 residues. Per germline, CDR1 MDHEN and CDR2 SYDVKM. Trimming left V 2 bases short and J 7 bases short, with 6 bases between. CDR3 protein: CASSLRRQPQHF. The CDR3 DNA is TGTGCCAGCAGTTTAAGGAGGCAGCCCCAGCATTTT.

The V gene is TRBV10-3, the J gene TRBJ2-1; 10 bases align to TRBD2. The CDR3 consists of 15 residues. With 2 bases clipped from V and 7 bases from J, the junction kept 5 bases outside the gene matches. CDR1 ENHRY and CDR2 SYGVKD come from the germline V gene. The CDR3 bases are TGTGCCATCAGTGAGGCTCTAGCGGGAGCGAATGAGCAGTTCTTC. Protein product: CAISEALAGANEQFF.

This sequence joins TRBV25-1 and TRBJ1-2; D call uncertain. The CDR3 length is 11 residues. Germline V gives CDR1 MGHDK, CDR2 SYGVNS. The V and J ends lost 2 bases and 2 bases respectively, with 0 bases between them. The CDR3 region is CASSENYGYTF. In DNA form, the CDR3 reads TGTGCCAGCAGTGAAAACTATGGCTACACCTTC.

J is TRBJ2-7 and V is TRBV19; the match to TRBD2 covers 9 bases. From germline, CDR1 is LNHDA and CDR2 SQIVND (reference sequence). With 6 bases clipped from V and 2 bases from J, the junction kept 8 bases outside the gene matches. This CDR3 spans 15 amino acids. This chain's CDR3 is CASRRAGGQAYEQYF. DNA for the CDR3: TGTGCCAGTAGGCGAGCGGGAGGCCAAGCCTACGAGCAGTACTTC.

This clonotype was detected a few times. The chain recombines TRBV4-3 with TRBJ2-3; TRBD2 aligns across 8 bases. This CDR3 spans 17 amino acids. The J segment lost 3 bases and the V segment lost 1 base, leaving 9 bases of the junction unmatched. Germline assignment: CDR1 LGHNA and CDR2 YSLEER. CDR3 sequence reads: CASSQGVARGGTDTQYF. CDR3 nucleotide sequence: TGCGCCAGCAGCCAAGGTGTAGCCCGCGGGGGGACAGATACGCAGTATTTT.

This clonotype occurred a few times. The V call is TRBV5-6, the J call TRBJ2-2; a weak D match, TRBD1 (6 bases). The CDR3 is made up of 17 amino acids. In germline, CDR1 is SGHDT, CDR2 YYEEEE. V gave up 2 bases and J gave up 0 bases, with 14 bases separating them. CDR3 amino acids: CASSLLQGLSNTGELFF. CDR3 sequence (DNA): TGTGCCAGCAGCTTATTACAGGGCCTTTCGAACACCGGGGAGCTGTTTTTT.

This clonotype was seen a few times. This CDR3 is CASSVGDGRTGNTIYF. CDR3 DNA sequence: TGTGCCAGCAGCGTGGGCGACGGCAGAACTGGAAACACCATATATTTT. The rearrangement links TRBV9 to TRBJ1-3, with no clear D. V was cut by 2 bases and J by 2 bases, with 14 bases left in between. Germline V lookup: CDR1 SGDLS, CDR2 YYNGEE. CDR3 size: 16 residues.

The chain carries TRBV4-1 and TRBJ1-5, with D unclear. V lost 1 base and J lost 1, with 14 bases in between. CDR1 MGHRA and CDR2 YSYEKL come from the germline V gene. The CDR3 consists of 17 residues. The CDR3 spells CASSQAPDLRSNQPQHF. The CDR3 DNA follows: TGCGCCAGCAGCCAAGCCCCGGACTTACGGAGCAATCAGCCCCAGCATTTT.

This clonotype was picked up many times. The rearrangement uses TRBV15 and TRBJ1-5, with TRBD1 identical over 8 bases. Germline lookup yields CDR1 LNHNV and CDR2 YYDKDF (reference sequence). CDR3 length: 16 amino acids. Unmatched junction bases numbered 7, after V lost 1 base and J lost 5 bases. Here the CDR3 DNA reads TGTGCCACCAGCAGAGGACAAGGACAGGGAGATCAGCCCCAGCATTTT. This sequence encodes CATSRGQGQGDQPQHF.